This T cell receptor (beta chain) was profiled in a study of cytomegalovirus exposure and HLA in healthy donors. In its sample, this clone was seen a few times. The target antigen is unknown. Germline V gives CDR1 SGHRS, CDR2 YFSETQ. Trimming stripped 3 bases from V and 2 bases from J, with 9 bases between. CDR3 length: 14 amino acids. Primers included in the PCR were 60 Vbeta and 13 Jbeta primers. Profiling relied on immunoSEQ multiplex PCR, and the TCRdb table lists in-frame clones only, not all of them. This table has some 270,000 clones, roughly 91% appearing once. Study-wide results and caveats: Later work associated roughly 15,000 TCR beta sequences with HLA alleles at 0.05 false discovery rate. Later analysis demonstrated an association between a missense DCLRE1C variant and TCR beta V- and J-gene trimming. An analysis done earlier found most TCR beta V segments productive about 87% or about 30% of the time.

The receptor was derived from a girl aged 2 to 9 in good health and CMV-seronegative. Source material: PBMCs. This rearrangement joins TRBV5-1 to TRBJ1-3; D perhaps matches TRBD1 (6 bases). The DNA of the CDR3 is TGCGCCAGCAGCTATACAGGGACTGGAAACACCATATATTTT. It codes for CASSYTGTGNTIYF.